A single sample gave rise to the 28 T cell receptor beta chains below, sequenced in a study of shared clonotypes between healthy human individuals. In the naive CD8 group, cells lacked CD45RO and were positively selected for CCR7, so terminally differentiated effector memory CD45RA+ cells were left out. The method was immunoSEQ multiplex PCR; TCRdb's version includes in-frame clones alone and lacks a portion of them. This sample carries 550,000 to 750,000 clones, 95% to 96% of them seen once, and the ten largest clones take about 0.11%. Sequencing was performed on naive CD8+ T cells sorted from blood. The origin of the receptors is a woman aged 30 to 39 in good health.

The chain joins TRBV6-5 to TRBJ2-5, with TRBD2 as a possible D gene (6 bases). The J call may be mistaken, given a closer DNA end match to TRBJ2-7. The CDR3 runs 14 residues. Germline CDR1 is MNHEY and CDR2 is SVGAGI. This CDR3 is CASSLADPNYEQYF. The CDR3 DNA is TGTGCCAGCAGTTTAGCGGACCCAAATTACGAGCAGTACTTC.

The V and J genes are TRBV6-6 and TRBJ1-4; D is uncertain. Trimming cost V 2 bases and J 0 bases, with 10 bases left between them. Germline V CDR1 and CDR2: MNHNY, SVGAGI (reference sequence). The CDR3 is 16 residues long. CDR3 loop: CASSYGGSPTNEKLFF. The CDR3 DNA is TGTGCCAGCAGTTACGGTGGCAGCCCAACTAATGAAAAACTGTTTTTT.

The J gene is TRBJ2-1, the V gene TRBV6-5; D ambiguous. This CDR3 spans 14 amino acids. V lost 5 bases and J lost 7, with 15 bases in between. In germline, CDR1 is MNHEY, CDR2 SVGAGI. CDR3 amino acids: CASSRTLVGNEQFF. DNA of the CDR3: TGTGCCAGCAGTCGGACCCTCGTGGGGAATGAGCAGTTCTTC.

J is TRBJ2-7 and V is TRBV27; 10 bases match TRBD2. V lost 3 bases to trimming and J lost 2 bases; unmatched junction nucleotides: 13. Looked up from germline, CDR1 is MNHEY and CDR2 is SMNVEV (reference sequence). The CDR3 spans 18 residues. CDR3 nucleotides: TGTGCCAGCAGTTTTTCCCTTACTAGCGGGAAAACCACCTACGAGCAGTACTTC. Residues: CASSFSLTSGKTTYEQYF.

In this sample, this clone turned up once. The chain uses TRBV7-9 and TRBJ2-1; D is unresolved. Trimming took off 3 bases at V and 6 bases at J, with 18 bases between the two ends. The germline V gene has CDR1 SEHNR and CDR2 FQNEAQ (reference sequence). The CDR3 totals 16 residues. This chain's CDR3 is CASSFYWVLNFNEQFF. In DNA form, the CDR3 reads TGTGCCAGCAGCTTTTACTGGGTCCTTAATTTCAATGAGCAGTTCTTC.

The V call is TRBV19, the J call TRBJ1-5; D is undetermined. The CDR3 length is 16 residues. V lost 4 bases and J 2 bases, leaving 15 bases between the germline ends. The V gene's germline CDR1 is LNHDA and CDR2 SQIVND (reference sequence). This chain's CDR3 is CASSKVRGLGNQPQHF. The CDR3 DNA sequence: TGTGCCAGTAGTAAGGTCCGAGGGTTGGGCAATCAGCCCCAGCATTTT.

This clone was found once. This chain links TRBV6-6 with TRBJ2-7; TRBD1 might be the D (7 bases). V was pared by 6 bases and J by 0 bases, with 15 bases between. Germline V gene lookup returns CDR1 MNHNY and CDR2 SVGAGI (reference sequence). This CDR3 spans 15 amino acids. The CDR3 sequence: CASSWEDRSSYEQYF. The DNA of the CDR3 is TGTGCCAGCAGCTGGGAGGACAGGAGCTCCTACGAGCAGTACTTC.

This clone was seen a single time. The chain links TRBV11-1 to TRBJ2-7; the D gene is possibly TRBD1 (6 bases). Trimming removed 2 bases from V and 6 bases from J, with 20 bases in between. The germline V gene encodes CDR1 SGHAT and CDR2 FQDESV (reference sequence). The CDR3 sequence is 16 residues long. The CDR3 loop is CASSLPKTGPPSEQYF. Here the CDR3 DNA reads TGTGCCAGCAGCTTACCTAAGACAGGCCCCCCGTCCGAGCAGTACTTC.

The chain links TRBV5-8 to TRBJ1-2; TRBD1 matches at 7 bases. Germline V gene data show CDR1 as SGHTS and CDR2 as YDEGEE. The CDR3 sequence is 17 residues long. The ends lost 4 bases at V and 6 bases at J; junction bases unmatched: 18. The CDR3 DNA follows: TGTGCCAGCAGCCCAGGCGGCAGGGGGAGGCTAATGAATGGCTACACCTTC. This codes for CASSPGGRGRLMNGYTF.

The chain uses TRBV5-4 and TRBJ1-1; possible D gene TRBD1, 5 bases. The CDR3 has 15 residues. V shed 5 bases and J shed 5 bases, with 19 bases lying between them. Germline V CDR1 and CDR2: SGHNT, YYREEE (reference sequence). The CDR3 region has the DNA TGTGCCAGCAGGTTCCAGGGCGGTCGGCGGACTGAAGCTTTCTTT. Protein product: CASRFQGGRRTEAFF.

The chain links TRBV6-1 to TRBJ2-7; 7 bases are shared with TRBD2. With 10 bases clipped from V and 2 bases from J, the junction kept 11 bases outside the gene matches. CDR3 size: 14 residues. CDR1 and CDR2 (germline): MNHNS, SASEGT. The CDR3 nucleotides read TGTGCCACAGCCGGGACTACCATTACCTACGAGCAGTACTTC. Its protein is CATAGTTITYEQYF.

This sequence joins TRBV9 and TRBJ2-2; a weak D match, TRBD2 (6 bases). Trimming shortened V by 3 bases and J by 1 base, and 10 bases separated the two germline ends. Germline CDR1 reads SGDLS; CDR2 reads YYNGEE. This CDR3 has 15 residues. This CDR3 reads CASSGGTLNTGELFF. The CDR3, as DNA: TGTGCCAGCAGCGGGGGGACTCTGAACACCGGGGAGCTGTTTTTT.

Points on this clone: Other DNA sequences of this sample code for an identical CDR3. The V gene is TRBV5-6, the J gene TRBJ2-6; D ambiguous. Germline values: CDR1 SGHDT, CDR2 YYEEEE. V dropped 2 bases and J dropped 0 bases, with 3 bases sitting between them. The CDR3 runs 14 residues. CDR3 coding DNA: TGTGCCAGCAGCTTAGGCTCTGGGGCCAACGTCCTGACTTTC. Amino acids: CASSLGSGANVLTF. The full variable domain, with the rest looked up from reference TRBV5-6 and TRBJ2-6, is DAGVTQSPTHLIKTRGQQVTLRCSPKSGHDTVSWYQQALGQGPQFIFQYYEEEERQRGNFPDRFSGHQFPNYSSELNVNALLLGDSALYLCASSLGSGANVLTFGAGSRLTVL.

This chain links TRBV7-6 with TRBJ1-5; D perhaps matches TRBD1 (5 bases). The V end lost 5 bases, the J end lost 4 bases, and 12 bases lay between the germline ends. The germline gives CDR1 SGHVS, CDR2 FNYEAQ. The CDR3 is made up of 14 amino acids. CDR3 residues: CASSPAPGNQPQHF. The CDR3 DNA sequence: TGTGCCAGCAGCCCAGCCCCAGGGAATCAGCCCCAGCATTTT. Full variable domain (rest looked up from reference TRBV7-6 and TRBJ1-5): GAGVSQSPRYKVTKRGQDVALRCDPISGHVSLYWYRQALGQGPEFLTYFNYEAQQDKSGLPNDRFSAERPEGSISTLTIQRTEQRDSAMYRCASSPAPGNQPQHFGDGTRLSIL.

The rearrangement uses TRBV13 and TRBJ2-7; D remains ambiguous. The ends were cut back, 0 bases at V and 0 bases at J, with 3 bases in the middle. The germline CDR1 and CDR2 sequences are PRHDT and FYEKMQ (reference sequence). The CDR3 has 13 amino acids. CDR3 sequence (DNA): TGTGCCAGCAGCTTAGGCCCCTCCTACGAGCAGTACTTC. Protein product: CASSLGPSYEQYF.

The chain has TRBV1 and TRBJ1-3. TRBV1 is termed a pseudogene. The CDR3 sequence is 15 residues long. CDR3 coding DNA: TGCACCAGCAGCCAAGAACGAGGTTCTGGAAACACCATATATTTT. Protein sequence: CTSSQERGSGNTIYF.

The J gene is TRBJ2-2, the V gene TRBV7-8; TRBD2 aligns across 11 bases. V lost 3 bases to trimming and J lost 0 bases; unmatched junction nucleotides: 6. Germline V gene data show CDR1 as SGHVS and CDR2 as FQNEAQ. This CDR3 contains 18 residues. CDR3 residues: CASSFPTSGDANTGELFF. The CDR3 coding sequence is TGTGCCAGCAGCTTCCCGACTAGCGGGGATGCGAACACCGGGGAGCTGTTTTTT.

This chain joins TRBV4-1 and TRBJ1-4; D unclear. The germline V gene encodes CDR1 MGHRA and CDR2 YSYEKL. The CDR3 sequence is 16 residues long. Trimming pared 3 bases from V and 1 base from J, leaving 12 bases between. CDR3 in amino acids: CASSHRSTETNEKLFF. CDR3 bases: TGCGCCAGCAGCCACCGGTCGACGGAAACTAATGAAAAACTGTTTTTT.

V usage is TRBV7-8 and J usage is TRBJ2-1, with D tentatively TRBD2 (6 bases). The germline V gene encodes CDR1 SGHVS and CDR2 FQNEAQ. V shed 3 bases and J shed 5 bases, with 14 bases lying between them. This CDR3 contains 15 residues. CDR3 coding DNA: TGTGCCAGCAGCTTCAGACTAGGACGAGACAATGAGCAGTTCTTC. Its protein is CASSFRLGRDNEQFF. Complete variable domain (other parts from reference TRBV7-8 and TRBJ2-1): GAGVSQSPRYKVAKRGQDVALRCDPISGHVSLFWYQQALGQGPEFLTYFQNEAQLDKSGLPSDRFFAERPEGSVSTLKIQRTQQEDSAVYLCASSFRLGRDNEQFFGPGTRLTVL.

The chain links TRBV28 to TRBJ2-5, with a tentative D call TRBD1 (5 bases). Germline V lookup: CDR1 MDHEN, CDR2 SYDVKM. This CDR3 has 16 residues. V lost 3 bases to trimming and J lost 2 bases, with 16 bases between them. This chain's CDR3 is CASSFAWTSEQETQYF. The CDR3 DNA reads TGTGCCAGCAGTTTTGCTTGGACAAGTGAGCAAGAGACCCAGTACTTC.

The rearrangement links TRBV27 to TRBJ1-5; TRBD1 matches 7 bases. Unmatched junction bases numbered 8, after V lost 6 bases and J lost 3 bases. There are 15 residues in the CDR3. Germline V gene data show CDR1 as MNHEY and CDR2 as SMNVEV (reference sequence). The chain's CDR3 is CASSTTGHDNQPQHF. The CDR3 DNA reads as TGTGCCAGCAGCACGACAGGGCATGACAATCAGCCCCAGCATTTT.

This clone showed up just once. The rearrangement uses TRBV28 and TRBJ2-1; the D gene is possibly TRBD1 (6 bases). Germline CDR1 MDHEN, CDR2 SYDVKM. CDR3 length: 16 amino acids. V dropped 6 bases and J dropped 0 bases, with 15 bases sitting between them. The DNA of the CDR3 is TGTGCCAGCAGCTATGCAACAGGGAGCTCCTACAATGAGCAGTTCTTC. Translating it yields CASSYATGSSYNEQFF.

This clone appeared a few times. This rearrangement joins TRBV15 to TRBJ2-2, with 8 bases aligning to TRBD1. There are 15 residues in the CDR3. The J segment lost 5 bases and the V segment lost 0 bases, leaving 2 bases of the junction unmatched. The germline CDR1 and CDR2 sequences are LNHNV and YYDKDF (reference sequence). The CDR3 reads CATSRDRGLTGELFF. The CDR3 DNA reads as TGTGCCACCAGCAGAGACAGGGGGCTTACCGGGGAGCTGTTTTTT.

The rearrangement uses TRBV28 and TRBJ1-5, with no clear D. V was trimmed by 3 bases and J by 0 bases, leaving 9 bases between them. The CDR3 spans 15 residues. Germline V lookup: CDR1 MDHEN, CDR2 SYDVKM. The CDR3 protein is CASSFRGYSNQPQHF. As DNA, the CDR3 is TGTGCCAGCAGTTTCCGAGGATATAGCAATCAGCCCCAGCATTTT.

The chain combines TRBV5-5 with TRBJ1-1, with a weak D call TRBD1 (6 bases). Trimming removed 2 bases from V and 2 bases from J, with 7 bases in between. CDR3 length equals 13 residues. Germline assignment: CDR1 SGHKS and CDR2 YYEKEE (reference sequence). This chain's CDR3 is CASSFGGNTEAFF. CDR3 nucleotide sequence: TGTGCCAGCAGCTTCGGGGGCAACACTGAAGCTTTCTTT.

This clone was counted between two and nine times. The V and J genes are TRBV27 and TRBJ1-5, with 7 bases matching TRBD1. V lost 4 bases, J lost 7 bases, and 7 bases stayed unmatched. This CDR3 spans 14 amino acids. The germline V gene encodes CDR1 MNHEY and CDR2 SMNVEV (reference sequence). CDR3 amino acids: CASSWDSSGQPQHF. Here the CDR3 DNA reads TGTGCCAGCAGTTGGGACAGTTCTGGACAGCCCCAGCATTTT.

The CDR3 DNA sequence: TGTGCCAGCAGCGTAGGGGACAGGGCGATGCCCAAAGAGACCCAGTACTTC. Translated: CASSVGDRAMPKETQYF. This chain uses TRBV9 with TRBJ2-5, with 9 bases lining up with TRBD1. Trimming cost V 0 bases and J 3 bases; bases outside gene matches: 9. This CDR3 spans 17 amino acids. CDR1 is SGDLS and CDR2 is YYNGEE in the germline V gene.

Of note for this clone: Different DNA sequences within this sample yield the same CDR3. The J gene is TRBJ2-1, the V gene TRBV5-6; D is uncertain. The CDR3 contains 11 residues. Looked up from germline, CDR1 is SGHDT and CDR2 is YYEEEE. V was clipped by 0 bases and J by 9 bases, with 4 bases between them. CDR3 bases: TGTGCCAGCAGCTTGGGGGGTGAGCAGTTCTTC. Protein product: CASSLGGEQFF. Full variable domain (outside the CDR3, taken from reference TRBV5-6 and TRBJ2-1): DAGVTQSPTHLIKTRGQQVTLRCSPKSGHDTVSWYQQALGQGPQFIFQYYEEEERQRGNFPDRFSGHQFPNYSSELNVNALLLGDSALYLCASSLGGEQFFGPGTRLTVL.